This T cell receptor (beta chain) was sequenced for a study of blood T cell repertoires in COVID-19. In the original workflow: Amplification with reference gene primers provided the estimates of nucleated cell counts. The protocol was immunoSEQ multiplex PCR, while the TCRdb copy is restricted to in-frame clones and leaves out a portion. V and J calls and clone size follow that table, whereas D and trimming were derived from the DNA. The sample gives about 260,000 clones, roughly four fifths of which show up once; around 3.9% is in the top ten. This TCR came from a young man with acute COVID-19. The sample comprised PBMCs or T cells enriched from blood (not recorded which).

CDR3 protein: CASSPQYNEQFF. For the CDR3, the DNA is TGTGCCAGCAGCCCCCAATACAATGAGCAGTTCTTC. The genes are TRBV12-3 or TRBV12-4 and TRBJ2-1; D gene uncertain. V shed 6 bases and J shed 4 bases, with 7 bases lying between them. The CDR3 sequence is 12 residues long.